This entry lists 28 T cell receptor beta chains sequenced from one sample in a study of OX40 agonist ivuxolimab in advanced cancers. Method: immunoSEQ multiplex PCR; TCRdb's copy keeps in-frame clones and lacks some. The sample includes some 54,000 clones, over 60% seen only once; the top ten take about 6%. The sample here was CD4+ or CD8+ T cells sorted from blood, taken in a trial of the OX40 agonist ivuxolimab. Receptors originate from an adult with an advanced solid tumor such as melanoma, head and neck, liver or kidney cancer.

The rearrangement links TRBV20-1 to TRBJ2-5; D is uncertain. The CDR3 runs to 11 residues. The germline V gene encodes CDR1 DFQATT and CDR2 SNEGSKA (reference sequence). V was shortened by 0 bases and J by 11 bases, with 10 bases between the two germline ends. CDR3: CSARDLTEQYF. CDR3 bases: TGCAGTGCTAGAGATTTAACAGAGCAGTACTTC.

The V gene is TRBV4-2, the J gene TRBJ1-3; TRBD1 is a possible D gene (5 bases). V lost 7 bases and J lost 0, with 13 bases in between. Germline CDR1 and CDR2: LGHNA and YNFKEQ. This CDR3 has 15 residues. The CDR3 loop is CASTQGGYSGNTIYF. In nucleotides, the CDR3 is TGTGCCAGCACCCAGGGAGGGTACTCTGGAAACACCATATATTTT.

This rearrangement joins TRBV2 to TRBJ1-5; D ambiguous. Between the trimmed V and J ends, which lost 1 base and 6 bases, there was a span of 16 bases. Per the germline V gene, CDR1 is SNHLY and CDR2 is FYNNEI. The CDR3 extends over 16 amino acids. The CDR3 loop is CASSEVPRREGQPQHF. DNA for the CDR3: TGTGCCAGCAGTGAAGTACCCCGAAGGGAAGGTCAGCCCCAGCATTTT.

The chain is built from TRBV19 and TRBJ2-3, with 8 positions matching TRBD2. The CDR3 extends over 15 amino acids. The junction had 8 bases not matched to a gene; V was cut back by 9 bases and J by 0 bases. The germline V gene encodes CDR1 LNHDA and CDR2 SQIVND (reference sequence). The CDR3 DNA sequence: TGTGCCAGCACCGTAGCGGGGAGGAGCACAGATACGCAGTATTTT. This gives the protein CASTVAGRSTDTQYF. The full variable domain, with the rest looked up from reference TRBV19 and TRBJ2-3, is DGGITQSPKYLFRKEGQNVTLSCEQNLNHDAMYWYRQDPGQGLRLIYYSQIVNDFQKGDIAEGYSVSREKKESFPLTVTSAQKNPTAFYLCASTVAGRSTDTQYFGPGTRLTVL.

The V gene is TRBV5-1, the J gene TRBJ2-3; tentatively, D is TRBD1 or TRBD2 (5 bases each). V was cut by 3 bases and J by 5 bases, with 22 bases left in between. Germline loops: CDR1 SGHRS, CDR2 YFSETQ. The CDR3 runs to 17 residues. CDR3 sequence (DNA): TGCGCCAGCAGCTCGTCACCCCTGGGGGAGATGAAAGATACGCAGTATTTT. This codes for CASSSSPLGEMKDTQYF. The whole variable domain, remainder taken from reference TRBV5-1 and TRBJ2-3, is KAGVTQTPRYLIKTRGQQVTLSCSPISGHRSVSWYQQTPGQGLQFLFEYFSETQRNKGNFPGRFSGRQFSNSRSEMNVSTLELGDSALYLCASSSSPLGEMKDTQYFGPGTRLTVL.

V usage is TRBV5-6 and J usage is TRBJ2-3; 10 bases are shared with TRBD1. Germline V gene sequence: CDR1 SGHDT, CDR2 YYEEEE. V gave up 2 bases and J gave up 3 bases; unmatched junction bases: 3. The CDR3 runs to 15 residues. Written as DNA, the CDR3 is TGTGCCAGCAGCTTTTGGACAGGGGGGACAGATACGCAGTATTTT. Translated: CASSFWTGGTDTQYF.

The chain couples TRBV27 to TRBJ2-7; 7 bases are shared with TRBD2. Germline V gene sequence: CDR1 MNHEY, CDR2 SMNVEV (reference sequence). This CDR3 is 14 amino acids long. The J segment lost 6 bases and the V segment lost 4 bases, leaving 9 bases of the junction unmatched. Here the CDR3 reads CASSWGTGGREQYF. CDR3 DNA sequence: TGTGCCAGCAGTTGGGGGACGGGGGGTCGCGAGCAGTACTTC.

This clone was counted between two and nine times. The chain combines TRBV11-2 with TRBJ2-2; tentative D call: TRBD2 (6 bases). V gave up 6 bases and J gave up 7 bases, with 12 bases separating them. CDR3 size: 13 residues. Germline V gene data show CDR1 as SGHAT and CDR2 as FQNNGV. CDR3 residues: CASRPRDFGELFF. DNA of the CDR3: TGTGCCAGCAGGCCACGGGACTTCGGGGAGCTGTTTTTT.

The V gene is TRBV7-7, the J gene TRBJ2-7; TRBD2 aligns across 15 bases. J was trimmed by 6 bases and V by 4 bases; bases with no gene match: 4. The CDR3 spans 15 residues. CDR1 is SSHAT and CDR2 is FNYEAQ in the germline V gene (reference sequence). The CDR3 sequence is CASSSGLAGGGEQYF. In DNA, the CDR3 is TGTGCCAGCAGCTCGGGACTAGCGGGAGGCGGCGAGCAGTACTTC.

V gene TRBV5-1 combines with J gene TRBJ1-2; TRBD1 might be the D (5 bases). Per germline, CDR1 SGHRS and CDR2 YFSETQ. The CDR3 is 16 residues long. V was cut by 0 bases and J by 2 bases, with 14 bases left in between. In DNA form, the CDR3 reads TGCGCCAGCAGCTTGGGGGTGTCGGGGACCAACTATGGCTACACCTTC. Translating it yields CASSLGVSGTNYGYTF.

The chain couples TRBV10-2 to TRBJ1-4, with D perhaps TRBD1 (5 bases). The CDR3 runs 16 residues. V was clipped by 0 bases and J by 6 bases, with 14 bases between them. In germline, CDR1 is WSHSY, CDR2 SAAADI. For the CDR3, the DNA is TGCGCCAGCAGTGAGTCCATCAGGGTTATAGATGAAAAACTGTTTTTT. It specifies CASSESIRVIDEKLFF.

The chain couples TRBV2 to TRBJ1-5, with D possibly being TRBD1 (6 bases). Germline V gene data show CDR1 as SNHLY and CDR2 as FYNNEI. CDR3 length: 13 amino acids. V lost 1 base and J lost 7, with 8 bases in between. CDR3 sequence: CASSEEGEQPQHF. As DNA, the CDR3 is TGTGCCAGCAGTGAAGAGGGGGAGCAGCCCCAGCATTTT.

This clone was seen more than once but under ten times. The V and J genes are TRBV11-2 and TRBJ2-3; 9 bases are shared with TRBD2. The CDR3 runs to 17 residues. Germline assignment: CDR1 SGHAT and CDR2 FQNNGV. V lost 5 bases, J lost 2 bases, and 11 bases stayed unmatched. The CDR3 region has the DNA TGTGCCAGCAGCCGCAATGCGGGAGGGGGAATCACAGATACGCAGTATTTT. Its translation is CASSRNAGGGITDTQYF.

The V and J genes are TRBV19 and TRBJ2-7; 12 bases map to TRBD2. The ends lost 4 bases at V and 6 bases at J; junction bases unmatched: 4. The germline gives CDR1 LNHDA, CDR2 SQIVND (reference sequence). CDR3 length: 14 residues. The CDR3 DNA is TGTGCCAGTAGTAGGACTAGCGGGATTACCGAGCAGTACTTC. It codes for CASSRTSGITEQYF. The whole variable domain, remainder taken from reference TRBV19 and TRBJ2-7, is DGGITQSPKYLFRKEGQNVTLSCEQNLNHDAMYWYRQDPGQGLRLIYYSQIVNDFQKGDIAEGYSVSREKKESFPLTVTSAQKNPTAFYLCASSRTSGITEQYFGPGTRLTVT.

This clone was counted between two and nine times. The rearrangement links TRBV27 to TRBJ2-7, with 8 bases aligning to TRBD2. V shed 10 bases, J shed 7 bases, and the junction held 18 bases outside the gene matches. Germline V gene data show CDR1 as MNHEY and CDR2 as SMNVEV (reference sequence). The CDR3 sequence is 15 residues long. The DNA for the CDR3 is TGTGCCACTGCGTGGAGGGCTAGCGGGTGGGAGGAGCAGTACTTC. Translating it yields CATAWRASGWEEQYF.

The chain joins TRBV18 to TRBJ2-7, with 11 bases fitting TRBD1. V shed 6 bases, J shed 5 bases, and the junction held 9 bases outside the gene matches. Germline CDR1 is KGHSH and CDR2 is LQKENI. The CDR3 is 15 residues long. The CDR3: CASSIGTGGIDEQYF. The CDR3 DNA follows: TGTGCCAGCTCGATAGGGACAGGGGGTATTGACGAGCAGTACTTC.

The rearrangement links TRBV11-3 to TRBJ2-5; 8 nucleotides match TRBD1. The J segment lost 4 bases and the V segment lost 4 bases, leaving 5 bases of the junction unmatched. The CDR3 runs to 14 residues. Germline CDR1 SGHNT, CDR2 YENEEA. The CDR3 reads CASSSGQGRETQYF. CDR3 DNA sequence: TGTGCCAGCAGCTCAGGACAGGGCCGAGAGACCCAGTACTTC.

The genes are TRBV19 and TRBJ1-1; 7 positions match TRBD1. Germline V gene sequence: CDR1 LNHDA, CDR2 SQIVND (reference sequence). The CDR3 runs to 16 residues. The junction had 13 bases not matched to a gene; V was cut back by 6 bases and J by 3 bases. CDR3 in DNA: TGTGCCAGTAGCCGAGGCAGGGGGACCACGGACACTGAAGCTTTCTTT. As protein: CASSRGRGTTDTEAFF. Filled out from reference TRBV19 and TRBJ1-1, the complete variable domain reads DGGITQSPKYLFRKEGQNVTLSCEQNLNHDAMYWYRQDPGQGLRLIYYSQIVNDFQKGDIAEGYSVSREKKESFPLTVTSAQKNPTAFYLCASSRGRGTTDTEAFFGQGTRLTVV.

The rearrangement links TRBV30 to TRBJ2-6; TRBD2 is a possible D gene (6 bases). CDR3 length equals 15 residues. Trimming shortened V by 8 bases and J by 4 bases, and 18 bases separated the two germline ends. Germline V gene lookup returns CDR1 GTSNPN and CDR2 SVGIG (reference sequence). The CDR3 spells CAGVGGPAGANVLTF. CDR3 nucleotides: TGTGCCGGGGTAGGAGGGCCCGCCGGGGCCAACGTCCTGACTTTC.

This rearrangement joins TRBV6-5 to TRBJ1-6; D is ambiguous. The V gene's germline CDR1 is MNHEY and CDR2 SVGAGI. Trimming took 0 bases from V and 4 from J, leaving 7 bases between them. This CDR3 spans 15 amino acids. The CDR3 reads CASSYSLGYNSPLHF. CDR3 DNA: TGTGCCAGCAGTTACTCATTGGGTTATAATTCACCCCTCCACTTT.

This clone showed up just a few times. The gene calls are TRBV18 and TRBJ2-7; 10 bases are a match to TRBD1. V shed 9 bases, J shed 2 bases, and the junction held 10 bases outside the gene matches. In germline, CDR1 is KGHSH, CDR2 LQKENI. This CDR3 has 15 amino acids. Here the CDR3 DNA reads TGTGCCAGTTCCCCGGGACAGGGGAATACCTACGAGCAGTACTTC. It codes for CASSPGQGNTYEQYF.

The V and J genes are TRBV6-1 and TRBJ1-4, with D possibly being TRBD1 (6 bases). V lost 3 bases and J lost 5, with 10 bases in between. CDR1 and CDR2 (germline): MNHNS, SASEGT. The CDR3 totals 14 residues. The CDR3 here is CASSDPDRNEKLFF. DNA of the CDR3: TGTGCCAGCAGTGACCCCGACAGGAATGAAAAACTGTTTTTT.

This clone was seen only once. The chain carries TRBV5-4 and TRBJ1-1; 8 bases fit TRBD1. There are 13 residues in the CDR3. CDR1 SGHNT and CDR2 YYREEE come from the germline V gene (reference sequence). V lost 2 bases to trimming and J lost 4 bases; unmatched junction nucleotides: 1. CDR3 amino acids: CASSFGQGTEAFF. The CDR3 DNA is TGTGCCAGCAGCTTTGGACAGGGCACTGAAGCTTTCTTT.

This clone has only a few counts. V usage is TRBV19 and J usage is TRBJ1-6, with 8 positions matching TRBD1. This CDR3 has 15 residues. The trim removed 5 bases at V and 7 bases at J, leaving 7 bases unmatched. The germline gives CDR1 LNHDA, CDR2 SQIVND (reference sequence). This CDR3 is CASSPRQGPNSPLHF. The CDR3 bases are TGTGCCAGTAGTCCCCGACAGGGGCCCAATTCACCCCTCCACTTT.

The chain has TRBV28 and TRBJ1-2; D is perhaps TRBD1 (5 bases). The CDR3 runs to 16 residues. CDR1 is MDHEN and CDR2 is SYDVKM in the germline V gene. V was trimmed by 6 bases and J by 8 bases, leaving 25 bases between them. CDR3: CASSPSTPGSLRGYTF. The CDR3 region has the DNA TGTGCCAGCAGCCCTTCCACCCCAGGGAGTCTAAGGGGCTACACCTTC.

The V gene is TRBV5-5, the J gene TRBJ1-2; D is undetermined. The V gene's germline CDR1 is SGHKS and CDR2 YYEKEE (reference sequence). V lost 0 bases and J 4 bases, leaving 4 bases between the germline ends. This CDR3 comprises 12 residues. CDR3 DNA sequence: TGTGCCAGCAGCTTGGAGCTCTATGGCTACACCTTC. Its translation is CASSLELYGYTF. Looking up the rest from reference TRBV5-5 and TRBJ1-2 gives the full variable domain: DAGVTQSPTHLIKTRGQQVTLRCSPISGHKSVSWYQQVLGQGPQFIFQYYEKEERGRGNFPDRFSARQFPNYSSELNVNALLLGDSALYLCASSLELYGYTFGSGTRLTVV.

A few counts support this clone. This chain links TRBV11-2 with TRBJ2-1; D is perhaps TRBD2 (5 bases). The CDR3 spans 15 residues. CDR1 and CDR2 (germline): SGHAT, FQNNGV. The V gene lost 8 bases and the J gene lost 5 bases, with 19 bases spanning the gap. In nucleotides, the CDR3 is TGTGCCAGCCAATTCCGAGGACTTCGCCACAATGAGCAGTTCTTC. Translating gives CASQFRGLRHNEQFF.

This rearrangement joins TRBV9 to TRBJ2-1; D gene uncertain. Germline V gene sequence: CDR1 SGDLS, CDR2 YYNGEE. This CDR3 is 13 amino acids long. V shed 0 bases and J shed 5 bases, with 6 bases lying between them. CDR3 protein: CASSVATNNEQFF. CDR3 coding DNA: TGTGCCAGCAGCGTAGCAACCAACAATGAGCAGTTCTTC.